The sequence of this TCR beta chain was determined in a study of T cells in Graves' hyperthyroidism and ophthalmopathy. This clonotype appeared many times. Trimming shortened V by 3 bases and J by 9 bases, and 12 bases separated the two germline ends. The CDR3 is 12 amino acids. Germline lookup yields CDR1 DFQATT and CDR2 SNEGSKA (reference sequence). Uncontrolled infection, other autoimmune disease, pregnancy or lactation excluded patients. There were TCR beta CDR3 regions amplified from RNA transcripts. HTBI primers were used for first-round RT-PCR of the TCR CDR3. MiXCR was run by TCRdb on the multiplex PCR reads, yielding one entry per CDR3 protein. Of around 600,000 distinct CDR3 sequences listed, more than 13% are singletons.

Sequenced input: blood. V usage is TRBV20-1 and J usage is TRBJ2-1, with a weak D call TRBD1 (5 bases). The receptor was derived from a woman younger than 30 with Graves' ophthalmopathy. The CDR3 sequence: CSARGQGREQFF. The CDR3, as DNA: TGCAGTGCTAGGGGCCAGGGTCGTGAGCAGTTCTTC.